Each of the 7 T cell receptor beta chains below was sequenced from the same sample in a study of PD-1 blockade in classical Hodgkin lymphoma. Following autologous stem cell transplantation, relapse occurred in every patient, and exposure to brentuximab vedotin varied. Some clones are missing from TCRdb's copy, which holds only in-frame ones; the method was immunoSEQ multiplex PCR. This table holds 80,000 to 100,000 clones, roughly 79% found once. The specimen was peripheral blood mononuclear cells (PBMCs), collected before the second cycle of nivolumab. All receptors come from a human donor with classical Hodgkin lymphoma.

This clone was seen once. CDR3 nucleotide sequence: TGTGCCAGTAGTGTAGTGGACAGGGGGCGGTACAATGAGCAGTTCTTC. Its protein is CASSVVDRGRYNEQFF. This chain connects TRBV19 to TRBJ2-1; 11 bases line up with TRBD1. The length of the CDR3 is 16 residues. CDR1 and CDR2 (germline): LNHDA, SQIVND (reference sequence). V gave up 5 bases and J gave up 4 bases; unmatched junction bases: 7.

The chain couples TRBV5-1 to TRBJ2-5; 9 positions agree with TRBD1. Per the germline V gene, CDR1 is SGHRS and CDR2 is YFSETQ. The length of the CDR3 is 15 residues. Losses at the gene ends were 4 bases for V and 3 bases for J; bases not matched to a gene: 7. The CDR3 sequence is CASSKPQGAEETQYF. Here the CDR3 DNA reads TGCGCCAGCAGCAAGCCACAGGGGGCAGAAGAGACCCAGTACTTC.

The chain combines TRBV5-6 with TRBJ2-7; TRBD1 matches 7 bases. J was trimmed by 2 bases and V by 4 bases; bases with no gene match: 6. The germline V gene has CDR1 SGHDT and CDR2 YYEEEE. This CDR3 contains 14 residues. The CDR3 reads CASSPGQVPYEQYF. As DNA, the CDR3 is TGTGCCAGCAGCCCCGGACAGGTGCCCTACGAGCAGTACTTC.

This clone was recorded once. One end of the junction is discordant with germline, which a read error may explain. Other DNA variants within this sample encode the same CDR3. The rearrangement uses TRBV7-8 and TRBJ2-3; TRBD2 aligns across 9 bases. Germline loops: CDR1 SGHVS, CDR2 FQNEAQ. CDR3 length equals 15 residues. DNA for the CDR3: TGCGCCAGCTTCGGCGGGAGGGGATTCACAGATACGCAGTATTTT. Translation gives CASFGGRGFTDTQYF.

The chain recombines TRBV5-6 with TRBJ2-3; TRBD2 agrees at 13 bases. Looked up from germline, CDR1 is SGHDT and CDR2 is YYEEEE. J gave up 0 bases and V 1 base, and 2 bases lay outside the gene matches. The CDR3 runs 17 residues. The chain's CDR3 is CASSLLGLAGSTDTQYF. The CDR3 nucleotides are TGTGCCAGCAGCTTGCTGGGACTAGCGGGGAGCACAGATACGCAGTATTTT.

The rearrangement joins TRBV9 to TRBJ2-2, with D unresolved. Germline-derived CDR1 and CDR2 are SGDLS and YYNGEE. V shed 0 bases and J shed 2 bases, with 5 bases lying between them. The CDR3 has 14 residues. The CDR3 protein is CASSVEVNTGELFF. Here the CDR3 DNA reads TGTGCCAGCAGCGTAGAAGTTAACACCGGGGAGCTGTTTTTT.

V gene TRBV29-1 combines with J gene TRBJ2-7; 7 bases match TRBD1. The junction had 3 bases not matched to a gene; V was cut back by 4 bases and J by 0 bases. Germline CDR1 reads SQVTM; CDR2 reads ANQGSEA. This CDR3 comprises 13 residues. The CDR3 DNA follows: TGCAGCGTTGTCTCAGGGGGCTCCTACGAGCAGTACTTC. Its translation is CSVVSGGSYEQYF.